This record concerns one T cell receptor beta chain sequence. The junction differs from germline at one of its ends, possibly a read error. CDR1 is SEHNR and CDR2 is FQNEAQ in the germline V gene (reference sequence). The CDR3 length is 15 residues. TCRdb's table, derived via immunoSEQ multiplex PCR, lists solely in-frame clones and lacks some. Here the sample spans approximately 250,000 clones, around 93% being singletons. The source of the sample is a study of blood T cell repertoires in COVID-19. Input material: PBMCs or T cells enriched from blood (not recorded which). This receptor was taken from a man aged 35 to 55 who had been exposed to COVID-19. The chain combines TRBV7-9 with TRBJ1-4; a weak D match, TRBD1 (5 bases). The CDR3 DNA follows: TGTGCCAGCAGCACCCTGGGCGGGACTAGTGAAAAACTGTTTTTT. Translating gives CASSTLGGTSEKLFF. Using reference TRBV7-9 and TRBJ1-4 for the parts outside the CDR3, the full variable domain is DTGVSQNPRHKITKRGQNVTFRCDPISEHNRLYWYRQTLGQGPEFLTYFQNEAQLEKSRLLSDRFSAERPKGSFSTLEIQRTEQGDSAMYLCASSTLGGTSEKLFFGSGTQLSVL.